The rows below give T cell receptor beta chains drawn from one sample of a study of blood T cells in healthy people across ages. TCRdb re-called the 5' RACE reads with MiXCR, one entry per CDR3 protein. The sample carries roughly 1,800,000 distinct CDR3 sequences, roughly 52% recorded once. Sequencing input: blood. These receptors all come from a woman in her thirties or forties in good health. CDR3s include the opening cysteine and the closing phenylalanine or tryptophan. The D gene is left open where the match is weak. The size entry is marked missing in some rows and otherwise reads once, few, many or a size class.

clone_size	v_call	cdr3_length	d_call	j_call	cdr3_aa	cdr3_nt
.	TRBV6-5	15	.	TRBJ1-5	CASSYMVGENQPQHF	TGTGCCAGCAGTTACATGGTGGGGGAGAATCAGCCCCAGCATTTT
.	TRBV28	11	.	TRBJ2-1	CAGSSTRNGFF	TGTGCCGGCAGTTCGACCAGAAACGGGTTCTTC
.	TRBV7-2	16	TRBD2	TRBJ2-1	CASSLDPAGVGNEQFF	TGTGCCAGCAGCTTAGATCCAGCGGGGGTTGGCAATGAGCAGTTCTTC
.	TRBV4-2	18	TRBD1	TRBJ2-6	CASSPTTGASSGANVLTF	TGTGCCAGCAGCCCCACGACAGGGGCCTCCTCTGGGGCCAACGTCCTGACTTTC
few	TRBV2	15	.	TRBJ2-7	CASRPRVTSSYEQYF	TGTGCCAGCAGACCTCGGGTTACGAGCTCCTACGAGCAGTACTTC
.	TRBV10-3	18	TRBD2	TRBJ2-5	CAVSESRGIAGAQETQYF	TGTGCCGTCAGTGAGTCGCGAGGAATAGCGGGGGCCCAAGAGACCCAGTACTTC
many	TRBV3-1	14	TRBD2	TRBJ2-5	CASSQAGGPGTQYF	TGTGCCAGCAGCCAAGCGGGGGGGCCTGGGACCCAGTACTTC
.	TRBV6-1	16	TRBD2	TRBJ2-3	CASSSTSGGFTDTQYF	TGTGCCAGCAGTTCAACTAGCGGGGGATTCACAGATACGCAGTATTTT
.	TRBV20-1	14	.	TRBJ1-2	CSARWIQGFYGYTF	TGCAGTGCTAGGTGGATCCAGGGGTTCTATGGCTACACCTTC
.	TRBV28	15	.	TRBJ2-4	CASSFSQLAKNIQYF	TGTGCCAGCAGTTTTTCCCAGCTAGCCAAAAACATTCAGTACTTC
.	TRBV18	16	.	TRBJ2-5	CASSPFGTPNQETQYF	TGTGCCAGCTCACCATTCGGGACACCTAATCAAGAGACCCAGTACTTC
few	TRBV11-2	17	TRBD1	TRBJ2-7	CASSRKRDGDSSYEQYF	TGTGCCAGCAGCCGAAAACGCGATGGGGACAGCTCCTACGAGCAGTACTTC
.	TRBV7-2	15	.	TRBJ2-5	CASRDDGAGGETQYF	TGTGCCAGCAGAGACGATGGGGCTGGAGGGGAGACCCAGTACTTC
.	TRBV6-5	14	.	TRBJ1-2	CASSSPGTNYGYTF	TGTGCCAGCAGTTCCCCCGGGACAAACTATGGCTACACCTTC
few	TRBV7-2	13	.	TRBJ2-1	CASSLPSYNEQFF	TGTGCCAGCAGCTTACCATCTTACAATGAGCAGTTCTTC
few	TRBV20-1	13	.	TRBJ2-5	CSASRGTQETQYF	TGCAGTGCTAGTCGGGGGACCCAAGAGACCCAGTACTTC
.	TRBV7-2	14	TRBD2	TRBJ2-5	CASSQGLAIETQYF	TGTGCCAGCAGCCAGGGACTAGCGATAGAGACCCAGTACTTC
once	TRBV20-1	16	TRBD2	TRBJ2-7	CSARDMASGGVNEQYF	TGCAGTGCTAGAGATATGGCTAGCGGGGGGGTTAATGAGCAGTACTTC
.	TRBV28	10	.	TRBJ2-1	CASGRAKQFF	TGTGCCAGCGGCAGGGCTAAGCAGTTCTTC
.	TRBV15	13	TRBD1	TRBJ2-5	CATSRDRGGDRYF	TGTGCCACCAGCAGAGATAGAGGGGGCGATCGGTACTTC
few	TRBV7-9	17	TRBD2	TRBJ2-3	CASSRGLAGGSTDTQYF	TGTGCCAGCAGCAGAGGACTAGCGGGGGGGAGCACAGATACGCAGTATTTT
.	TRBV20-1	15	TRBD2	TRBJ2-3	CSATRLAGTTDTQYF	TGCAGTGCAACCCGACTAGCGGGGACCACAGATACGCAGTATTTT
.	TRBV12-3/TRBV12-4	18	.	TRBJ2-6	CASSLVGDVSSGANVPTF	TGTGCCAGCAGTTTAGTTGGGGACGTAAGCTCTGGGGCCAACGTCCCGACTTTC
many	TRBV4-3	13	.	TRBJ2-5	CASSLRAGETQYF	TGTGCCAGCAGCTTAAGGGCAGGGGAGACCCAGTACTTC
.	TRBV20-1	15	.	TRBJ1-6	CSAREGGRGNSPLHF	TGCAGTGCTAGAGAGGGAGGGCGAGGTAATTCACCCCTCCACTTT